Below, 29 T cell receptor beta chains from the same sample are listed, as sequenced in a study of shared clonotypes between healthy human individuals. Data came from immunoSEQ multiplex PCR; TCRdb stores just in-frame clones and leaves some out. Counted here are 400,000 to 550,000 clones, less than 80% occurring once; the ten biggest clones make up 9.5% to 15%. The sample consisted of PBMCs. Receptors originate from a woman between 40 and 50 years old in good health. Some clones in this sample may be carry-over from other donors' samples.

The rearrangement uses TRBV30 and TRBJ1-4, with TRBD1 as a possible D gene (6 bases). There are 16 residues in the CDR3. CDR1 and CDR2 from the germline V gene are GTSNPN and SVGIG (reference sequence). V was shortened by 0 bases and J by 7 bases, with 18 bases between the two germline ends. CDR3 DNA: TGTGCCTGGAGTGTAGTCCCACAGGGCCCGCGTGAAAAACTGTTTTTT. Translation: CAWSVVPQGPREKLFF.

The V call is TRBV5-4, the J call TRBJ2-1; no reliable D call. This CDR3 has 14 amino acids. The germline V gene has CDR1 SGHNT and CDR2 YYREEE (reference sequence). V was trimmed by 0 bases and J by 2 bases, leaving 6 bases between them. The CDR3 coding sequence is TGTGCCAGCAGCTTGGCTCCAGCCTACAATGAGCAGTTCTTC. Amino acid sequence: CASSLAPAYNEQFF.

J is TRBJ2-7 and V is TRBV2; 7 bases fit TRBD1. In germline, CDR1 is SNHLY, CDR2 FYNNEI. The CDR3 runs 12 residues. J was trimmed by 4 bases and V by 6 bases; bases with no gene match: 3. The CDR3 loop is CASSDRVYEQYF. CDR3 coding DNA: TGTGCCAGCAGCGACAGGGTGTACGAGCAGTACTTC.

This clone was found a few times. The chain uses TRBV7-2 and TRBJ2-6, with a tentative D call TRBD2 (6 bases). V dropped 1 base and J dropped 2 bases, with 18 bases sitting between them. The CDR3 contains 19 residues. Germline V gene data show CDR1 as SGHTA and CDR2 as FQGNSA. In DNA form, the CDR3 reads TGTGCCAGCAGCTTAGGCCTTGGACTAACTAGGACTGGGGCCAACGTCCTGACTTTC. Protein: CASSLGLGLTRTGANVLTF. The entire variable domain, with the rest obtained from reference TRBV7-2 and TRBJ2-6, is as follows: GAGVSQSPSNKVTEKGKDVELRCDPISGHTALYWYRQSLGQGLEFLIYFQGNSAPDKSGLPSDRFSAERTGGSVSTLTIQRTQQEDSAVYLCASSLGLGLTRTGANVLTFGAGSRLTVL.

The chain carries TRBV6-5 and TRBJ2-2; D is unresolved. Germline CDR1 reads MNHEY; CDR2 reads SVGAGI. The V and J ends lost 6 bases and 0 bases respectively, with 8 bases between them. This CDR3 spans 14 amino acids. For the CDR3, the DNA is TGTGCCAGCAGCCAGGACCCGAACACCGGGGAGCTGTTTTTT. It encodes CASSQDPNTGELFF.

This clone was seen a few times. The V call is TRBV30, the J call TRBJ2-7; maybe TRBD2 (6 bases). Trimming removed 1 base from V and 3 bases from J, with 19 bases in between. This CDR3 comprises 16 residues. Germline lookup yields CDR1 GTSNPN and CDR2 SVGIG (reference sequence). The CDR3 DNA reads as TGTGCCTGGAGTGGGGGCCTGGGCGGGGACCGCTACGAGCAGTACTTC. Translating gives CAWSGGLGGDRYEQYF. Complete variable domain (other parts from reference TRBV30 and TRBJ2-7): SQTIHQWPATLVQPVGSPLSLECTVEGTSNPNLYWYRQAAGRGLQLLFYSVGIGQISSEVPQNLSASRPQDRQFILSSKKLLLSDSGFYLCAWSGGLGGDRYEQYFGPGTRLTVT.

Notes on this clone: The sample holds other DNA sequences that translate to the same CDR3. This CDR3 is CSVGDRGDYGYTF. CDR3 bases: TGCAGCGTAGGGGACAGGGGGGATTATGGCTACACCTTC. The rearrangement uses TRBV29-1 and TRBJ1-2; the match to TRBD1 covers 11 bases. This CDR3 region has 13 residues. Germline CDR1 is SQVTM and CDR2 is ANQGSEA. J gave up 5 bases and V 6 bases, and 5 bases lay outside the gene matches.

The chain recombines TRBV15 with TRBJ1-4; a weak D match, TRBD1 (6 bases). This CDR3 has 14 amino acids. The germline V gene has CDR1 LNHNV and CDR2 YYDKDF (reference sequence). V lost 8 bases and J lost 5, with 15 bases in between. Here the CDR3 DNA reads TGTGCCACCTCCCGGACAGCCCTGAATGAAAAACTGTTTTTT. This sequence encodes CATSRTALNEKLFF. The full variable domain, its missing parts supplied by reference TRBV15 and TRBJ1-4, is DAMVIQNPRYQVTQFGKPVTLSCSQTLNHNVMYWYQQKSSQAPKLLFHYYDKDFNNEADTPDNFQSRRPNTSFCFLDIRSPGLGDTAMYLCATSRTALNEKLFFGSGTQLSVL.

This rearrangement joins TRBV2 to TRBJ1-4, with a possible D match to TRBD1 (5 bases). Germline CDR1 reads SNHLY; CDR2 reads FYNNEI. Trimming removed 7 bases from V and 8 bases from J, with 14 bases in between. This CDR3 has 13 residues. DNA of the CDR3: TGTGCCAGCACCCGACAGCGGGAGGAAAAACTGTTTTTT. It is translated as CASTRQREEKLFF.

The chain carries TRBV10-2 and TRBJ2-3; 12 nucleotides line up with TRBD2. The length of the CDR3 is 14 residues. CDR1 and CDR2 (germline): WSHSY, SAAADI. V gave up 10 bases and J gave up 1 base; unmatched junction bases: 3. CDR3 sequence: CATRLAGGTDTQYF. CDR3 in DNA: TGCGCCACCCGACTAGCGGGGGGCACAGATACGCAGTATTTT.

V and J are TRBV5-1 and TRBJ2-3; 8 bases are shared with TRBD1. The CDR3 extends over 15 amino acids. Germline V gene lookup returns CDR1 SGHRS and CDR2 YFSETQ. J gave up 6 bases and V 2 bases, and 8 bases lay outside the gene matches. The CDR3 loop reads CASSFQGAFVDTQYF. The CDR3 DNA sequence: TGCGCCAGCAGCTTTCAGGGGGCGTTTGTGGATACGCAGTATTTT.

This chain joins TRBV28 and TRBJ2-1, with 8 bases aligning to TRBD2. From germline, CDR1 is MDHEN and CDR2 SYDVKM. J was trimmed by 5 bases and V by 6 bases; bases with no gene match: 15. This CDR3 spans 17 amino acids. In nucleotides, the CDR3 is TGTGCCAGCAGCTCCGTTGGGGCGGGGGGTTACGACAATGAGCAGTTCTTC. Encoded protein: CASSSVGAGGYDNEQFF.

The gene calls are TRBV5-1 and TRBJ2-1; 10 bases agree with TRBD2. CDR1 is SGHRS and CDR2 is YFSETQ in the germline V gene. The CDR3 consists of 16 residues. V lost 0 bases to trimming and J lost 9 bases; unmatched junction nucleotides: 9. The CDR3 DNA reads TGCGCCAGCAGCTTGGAGGTGGTAGCGGGAGGTTCTGAGCAGTTCTTC. It translates to CASSLEVVAGGSEQFF.

This clone appeared many times. The chain carries TRBV19 and TRBJ1-2; D ambiguous. Per germline, CDR1 LNHDA and CDR2 SQIVND (reference sequence). The V end was cut by 8 bases, the J end by 0 bases, with 22 bases between. CDR3 length: 17 residues. The CDR3 region is CASFSWGRTATNYGYTF. CDR3 DNA: TGTGCCAGTTTCTCGTGGGGTCGGACGGCTACTAACTATGGCTACACCTTC.

This clone was seen more than once but under ten times. This rearrangement joins TRBV5-1 to TRBJ2-7, with TRBD2 identical over 13 bases. This CDR3 is built from 16 residues. The V and J ends lost 4 bases and 4 bases, in that order; junction bases with no gene match: 8. CDR1 is SGHRS, CDR2 YFSETQ, per germline. CDR3 bases: TGCGCCAGCAGCCCCGGACTAGCGGGAGTACAATACGAGCAGTACTTC. It codes for CASSPGLAGVQYEQYF.

The chain uses TRBV27 and TRBJ1-1, with 9 bases fitting TRBD1. Looked up from germline, CDR1 is MNHEY and CDR2 is SMNVEV (reference sequence). The ends lost 2 bases at V and 3 bases at J; junction bases unmatched: 4. The CDR3 runs 15 residues. The CDR3 nucleotides are TGTGCCAGCAGTTTAACAAGACAGGGGGACACTGAAGCTTTCTTT. This encodes CASSLTRQGDTEAFF.

The V gene is TRBV5-4, the J gene TRBJ2-7; 10 bases map to TRBD1. The CDR3 contains 13 residues. Looked up from germline, CDR1 is SGHNT and CDR2 is YYREEE (reference sequence). The ends lost 4 bases at V and 3 bases at J; junction bases unmatched: 1. The CDR3 coding sequence is TGTGCCAGCAGCCGGGACAGGGGCTACGAGCAGTACTTC. It specifies CASSRDRGYEQYF.

In its sample, this clone was seen a few times. The V call is TRBV2, the J call TRBJ2-7, with 7 positions matching TRBD2. V dropped 5 bases and J dropped 0; count of bases not matched to a gene: 7. The CDR3 is 15 amino acids. The germline V gene has CDR1 SNHLY and CDR2 FYNNEI. The CDR3 protein is CASSLLGGTSYEQYF. CDR3 bases: TGTGCCAGCAGTTTGTTGGGGGGGACCTCCTACGAGCAGTACTTC.

This clone has a handful of counts. The chain joins TRBV6-4 to TRBJ2-1; 9 bases are a match to TRBD2. The CDR3 length is 15 residues. J lost 9 bases, V lost 3 bases, and 9 bases had no gene match. Germline V gene data show CDR1 as MRHNA and CDR2 as SNTAGT. The CDR3 is CASSETSGSSGEQFF. CDR3 bases: TGTGCCAGCAGTGAGACTAGCGGTTCCTCCGGTGAGCAGTTCTTC.

This clone was seen a few times. The chain uses TRBV5-1 and TRBJ2-2; TRBD2 agrees at 11 bases. Germline CDR1 and CDR2: SGHRS and YFSETQ. This CDR3 has 18 residues. Germline trimming cut 4 bases from V and 5 bases from J; bases unmatched to any gene: 13. DNA for the CDR3: TGCGCCAGCAGCCGGGACGGTAGCGGGAGGGTCGATACCGGGGAGCTGTTTTTT. Translated: CASSRDGSGRVDTGELFF.

Here the CDR3 reads CATSRDQGGNQPQHF. DNA of the CDR3: TGTGCCACCAGCAGAGACCAGGGGGGCAATCAGCCCCAGCATTTT. The chain carries TRBV15 and TRBJ1-5; 7 nucleotides line up with TRBD1. Losses at the gene ends were 0 bases for V and 2 bases for J; bases not matched to a gene: 1. The CDR3 covers 15 residues. In germline, CDR1 is LNHNV, CDR2 YYDKDF (reference sequence).

V usage is TRBV5-4 and J usage is TRBJ2-4, with 7 nucleotides matching TRBD2. The CDR3 has 14 residues. V lost 4 bases, J lost 8 bases, and 9 bases stayed unmatched. The germline CDR1 and CDR2 sequences are SGHNT and YYREEE (reference sequence). CDR3: CASSRSGAGYIQYF. The CDR3 bases are TGTGCCAGCAGCCGATCGGGAGCGGGGTACATTCAGTACTTC.

The chain couples TRBV11-2 to TRBJ1-1; TRBD1 might be the D (5 bases). Trimming removed 0 bases at V and 11 bases at J, with 19 bases between. The germline CDR1 and CDR2 sequences are SGHAT and FQNNGV. The CDR3 contains 15 residues. The CDR3 sequence is CASSLDPRVTVGAFF. Written as DNA, the CDR3 is TGTGCCAGCAGCTTAGATCCCAGGGTAACTGTGGGCGCTTTCTTT.

CDR3 region: CASSQDPRGPGELFF. CDR3 nucleotide sequence: TGCGCCAGCAGCCAAGACCCCCGGGGGCCCGGGGAGCTGTTTTTT. This chain links TRBV4-3 with TRBJ2-2, with D perhaps assigned TRBD1 or TRBD2 (6 bases each). V lost 0 bases to trimming and J lost 6 bases, with 11 bases between them. This CDR3 has 15 residues. The germline gives CDR1 LGHNA, CDR2 YSLEER.

This clone was observed a few times. This sequence joins TRBV6-1 and TRBJ1-4; D remains unclear. V gave up 1 base and J gave up 7 bases, with 10 bases separating them. The CDR3 is 14 residues long. Germline lookup yields CDR1 MNHNS and CDR2 SASEGT. This CDR3 is CASSEGGFLEKLFF. In nucleotides, the CDR3 is TGTGCCAGCAGTGAAGGAGGATTTCTTGAAAAACTGTTTTTT.

A word on this clone: This sequence may be a read error, since a much larger clone differs from it by one base. Different DNA sequences within this sample yield the same CDR3. The chain recombines TRBV6-4 with TRBJ2-1; 8 nucleotides line up with TRBD1. The CDR3 covers 13 residues. In germline, CDR1 is MRHNA, CDR2 SNTAGT. The CDR3 protein is CASSETGVNEQFF. Here the CDR3 DNA reads TGTGCCAGTAGTGAGACAGGGGTCAATGAGCAGTTCTTC.

This chain uses TRBV9 with TRBJ2-3, with D maybe TRBD2 (6 bases). This CDR3 has 14 amino acids. The V and J ends lost 2 bases and 5 bases respectively, with 12 bases between them. Germline CDR1 and CDR2: SGDLS and YYNGEE. The CDR3 nucleotides are TGTGCCAGCAGCGTGGAGGGCCATGAAGATACGCAGTATTTT. Its protein is CASSVEGHEDTQYF.

The V call is TRBV4-1, the J call TRBJ1-6; D call uncertain. With 9 bases removed from V and 6 bases from J, the gap between germline ends came to 18 bases. The CDR3 covers 15 residues. From germline, CDR1 is MGHRA and CDR2 YSYEKL. The CDR3 nucleotides read TGCGCCAGTCACCAGCCTATTGCCCCTAATTCACCCCTCCACTTT. Protein sequence: CASHQPIAPNSPLHF.

The rearrangement joins TRBV28 to TRBJ1-5, with D hard to call. The CDR3 loop spans 13 amino acids. The germline CDR1 and CDR2 sequences are MDHEN and SYDVKM. With 3 bases removed from V and 5 bases from J, the gap between germline ends came to 8 bases. In DNA form, the CDR3 reads TGTGCCAGCAGTTTGGCAGGTCATCAGCCCCAGCATTTT. It codes for CASSLAGHQPQHF.